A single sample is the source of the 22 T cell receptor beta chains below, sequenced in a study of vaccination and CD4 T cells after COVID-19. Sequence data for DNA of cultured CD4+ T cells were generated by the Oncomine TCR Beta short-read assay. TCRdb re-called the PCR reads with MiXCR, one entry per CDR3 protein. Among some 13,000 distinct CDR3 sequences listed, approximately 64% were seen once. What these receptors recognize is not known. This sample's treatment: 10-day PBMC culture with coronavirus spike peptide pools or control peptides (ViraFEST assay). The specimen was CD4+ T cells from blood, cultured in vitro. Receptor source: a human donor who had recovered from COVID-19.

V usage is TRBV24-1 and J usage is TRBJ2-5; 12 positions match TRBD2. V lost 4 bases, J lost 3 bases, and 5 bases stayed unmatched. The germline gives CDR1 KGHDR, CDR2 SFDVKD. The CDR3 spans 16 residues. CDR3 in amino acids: CATSDPLAGGKETQYF. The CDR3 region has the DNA TGTGCCACCAGTGACCCCCTAGCGGGAGGGAAAGAGACCCAGTACTTC.

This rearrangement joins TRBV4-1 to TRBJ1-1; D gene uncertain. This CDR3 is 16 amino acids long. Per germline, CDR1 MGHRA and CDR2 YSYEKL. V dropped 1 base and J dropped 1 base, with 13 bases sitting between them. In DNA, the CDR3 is TGCGCCAGCAGCCAAGGCCGTTTGTGGGAGAACACTGAAGCTTTCTTT. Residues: CASSQGRLWENTEAFF.

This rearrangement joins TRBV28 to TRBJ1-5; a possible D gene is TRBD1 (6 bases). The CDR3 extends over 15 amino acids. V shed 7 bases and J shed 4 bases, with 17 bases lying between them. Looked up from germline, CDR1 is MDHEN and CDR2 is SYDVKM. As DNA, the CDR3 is TGTGCCAGCATTGGAGGGGGGGCATCGAATCAGCCCCAGCATTTT. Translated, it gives CASIGGGASNQPQHF.

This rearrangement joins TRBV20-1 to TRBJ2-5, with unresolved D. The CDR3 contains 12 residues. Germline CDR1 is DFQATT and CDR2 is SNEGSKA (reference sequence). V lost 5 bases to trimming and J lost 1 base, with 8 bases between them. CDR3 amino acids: CSAPPVQETQYF. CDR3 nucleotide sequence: TGCAGTGCTCCCCCAGTCCAAGAGACCCAGTACTTC.

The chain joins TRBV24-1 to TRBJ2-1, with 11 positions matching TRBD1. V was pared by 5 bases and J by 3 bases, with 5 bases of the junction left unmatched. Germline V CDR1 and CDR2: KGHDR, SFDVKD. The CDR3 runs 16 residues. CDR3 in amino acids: CATSGGTGGFYNEQFF. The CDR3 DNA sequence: TGTGCCACCAGTGGTGGGACAGGGGGGTTCTACAATGAGCAGTTCTTC.

CDR3 DNA sequence: TGTGCCAGCAGTTTCGGGGGGGCCTATGGCTACACCTTC. It codes for CASSFGGAYGYTF. This chain links TRBV27 with TRBJ1-2, with a weak D call TRBD1 (6 bases). The germline V gene encodes CDR1 MNHEY and CDR2 SMNVEV (reference sequence). V was clipped by 3 bases and J by 4 bases, with 9 bases between them. The CDR3 spans 13 residues.

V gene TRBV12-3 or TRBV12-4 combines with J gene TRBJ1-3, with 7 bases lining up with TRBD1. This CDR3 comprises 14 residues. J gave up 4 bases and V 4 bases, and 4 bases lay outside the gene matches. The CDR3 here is CASSSWTGGNTIYF. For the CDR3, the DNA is TGTGCCAGCAGTTCCTGGACAGGCGGAAACACCATATATTTT.

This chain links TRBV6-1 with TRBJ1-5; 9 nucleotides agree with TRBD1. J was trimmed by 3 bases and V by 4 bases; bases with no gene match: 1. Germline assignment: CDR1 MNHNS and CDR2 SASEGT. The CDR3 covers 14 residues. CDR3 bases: TGTGCCAGCAGTGGGACAGGGGACAATCAGCCCCAGCATTTT. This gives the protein CASSGTGDNQPQHF.

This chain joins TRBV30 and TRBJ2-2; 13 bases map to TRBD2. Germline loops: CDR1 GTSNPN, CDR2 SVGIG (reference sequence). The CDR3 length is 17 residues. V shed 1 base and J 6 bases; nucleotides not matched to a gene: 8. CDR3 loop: CAWSGRTSGRLAGELFF. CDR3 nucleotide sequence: TGTGCCTGGAGTGGCAGGACTAGCGGGAGATTAGCCGGGGAGCTGTTTTTT. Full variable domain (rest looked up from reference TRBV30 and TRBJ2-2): SQTIHQWPATLVQPVGSPLSLECTVEGTSNPNLYWYRQAAGRGLQLLFYSVGIGQISSEVPQNLSASRPQDRQFILSSKKLLLSDSGFYLCAWSGRTSGRLAGELFFGEGSRLTVL.

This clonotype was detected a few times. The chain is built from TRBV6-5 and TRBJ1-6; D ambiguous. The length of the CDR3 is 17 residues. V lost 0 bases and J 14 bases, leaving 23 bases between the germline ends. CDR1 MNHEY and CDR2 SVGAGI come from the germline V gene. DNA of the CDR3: TGTGCCAGCAGTTACTCAGCCCGGGCCTCGTTAAATTGGGCCCTCCACTTT. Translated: CASSYSARASLNWALHF.

Written as DNA, the CDR3 is TGCAGTGCTAGAAATCCACACCCAAACACTGAAGCTTTCTTT. Translated: CSARNPHPNTEAFF. The V call is TRBV20-1, the J call TRBJ1-1, with no clear D. The CDR3 has 14 amino acids. Germline CDR1 is DFQATT and CDR2 is SNEGSKA (reference sequence). With 2 bases removed from V and 2 bases from J, the gap between germline ends came to 12 bases.

The CDR3 protein is CASKSETGLSPLHF. CDR3 bases: TGTGCCAGTAAGTCCGAGACAGGGCTTTCACCCCTCCACTTT. The J gene is TRBJ1-6, the V gene TRBV19, with 7 bases lining up with TRBD1. Germline assignment: CDR1 LNHDA and CDR2 SQIVND (reference sequence). V trimming: 7 bases; J trimming: 9 bases; junction bases outside the gene matches: 9. The CDR3 totals 14 residues.

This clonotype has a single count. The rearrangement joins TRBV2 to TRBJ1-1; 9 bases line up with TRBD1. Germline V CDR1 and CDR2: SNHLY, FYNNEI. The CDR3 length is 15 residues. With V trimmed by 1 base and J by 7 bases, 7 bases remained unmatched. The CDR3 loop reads CASSEVGTGPFEAFF. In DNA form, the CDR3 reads TGTGCCAGCAGTGAAGTTGGGACAGGGCCTTTTGAAGCTTTCTTT.

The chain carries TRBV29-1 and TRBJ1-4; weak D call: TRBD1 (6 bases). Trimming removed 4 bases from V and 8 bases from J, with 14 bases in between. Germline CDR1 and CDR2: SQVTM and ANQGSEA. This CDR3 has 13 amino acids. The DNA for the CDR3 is TGCAGCGTTGGTAACAGGGAGGGAGAAAAACTGTTTTTT. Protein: CSVGNREGEKLFF.

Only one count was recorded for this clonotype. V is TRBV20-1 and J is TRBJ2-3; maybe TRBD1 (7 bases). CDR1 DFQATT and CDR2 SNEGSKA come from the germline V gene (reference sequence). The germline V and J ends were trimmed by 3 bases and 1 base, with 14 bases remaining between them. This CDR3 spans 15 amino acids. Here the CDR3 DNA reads TGCAGTGCTAGGAGACAGGGAGGTGGCACAGATACGCAGTATTTT. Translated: CSARRQGGGTDTQYF.

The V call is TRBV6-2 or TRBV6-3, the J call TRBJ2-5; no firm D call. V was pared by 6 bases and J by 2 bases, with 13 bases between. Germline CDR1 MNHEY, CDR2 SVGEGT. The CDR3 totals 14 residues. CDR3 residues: CASSPMDVQETQYF. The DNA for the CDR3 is TGTGCCAGCAGCCCCATGGACGTACAAGAGACCCAGTACTTC.

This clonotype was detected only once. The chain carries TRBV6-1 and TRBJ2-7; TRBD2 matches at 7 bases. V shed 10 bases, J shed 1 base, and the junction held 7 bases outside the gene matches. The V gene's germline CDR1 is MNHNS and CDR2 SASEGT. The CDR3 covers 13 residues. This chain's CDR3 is CATLAGRSYEQYF. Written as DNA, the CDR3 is TGTGCCACCTTAGCGGGTAGGTCCTACGAGCAGTACTTC.

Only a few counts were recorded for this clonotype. In DNA form, the CDR3 reads TGCAGTGCTAGAGTAAGGGACAGGGGGTATGGCTACACCTTC. Residues: CSARVRDRGYGYTF. The chain uses TRBV20-1 and TRBJ1-2, with TRBD1 matching 11 bases. CDR1 and CDR2 (germline): DFQATT, SNEGSKA (reference sequence). This CDR3 has 14 amino acids. V was pared by 1 base and J by 5 bases, with 3 bases of the junction left unmatched.

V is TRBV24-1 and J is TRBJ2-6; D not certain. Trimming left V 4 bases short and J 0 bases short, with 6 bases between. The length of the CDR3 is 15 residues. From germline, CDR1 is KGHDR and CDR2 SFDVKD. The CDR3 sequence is CATSDPFSGANVLTF. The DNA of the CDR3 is TGTGCCACCAGTGACCCCTTCTCTGGGGCCAACGTCCTGACTTTC.

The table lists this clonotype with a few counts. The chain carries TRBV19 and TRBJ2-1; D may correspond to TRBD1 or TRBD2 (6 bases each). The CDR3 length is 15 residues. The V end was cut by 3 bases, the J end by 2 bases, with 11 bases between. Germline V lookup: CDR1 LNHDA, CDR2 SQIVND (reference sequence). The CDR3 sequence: CASSMSRGPYNEQFF. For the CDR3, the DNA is TGTGCCAGTAGTATGTCCCGGGGGCCCTACAATGAGCAGTTCTTC.

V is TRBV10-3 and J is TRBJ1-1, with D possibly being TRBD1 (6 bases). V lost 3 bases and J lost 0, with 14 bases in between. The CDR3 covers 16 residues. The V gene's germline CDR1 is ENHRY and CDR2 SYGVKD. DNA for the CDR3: TGTGCCATCAGTGAAGTCGGCCAGGGGATGAACACTGAAGCTTTCTTT. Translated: CAISEVGQGMNTEAFF.

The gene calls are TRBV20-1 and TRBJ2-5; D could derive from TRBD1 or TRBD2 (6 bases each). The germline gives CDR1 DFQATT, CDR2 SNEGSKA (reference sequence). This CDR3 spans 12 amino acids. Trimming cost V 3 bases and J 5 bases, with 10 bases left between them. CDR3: CSARGAGETQYF. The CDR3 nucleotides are TGCAGTGCTAGGGGGGCGGGGGAGACCCAGTACTTC.